The 9 T cell receptor beta chains below all came from one sample that was sequenced in a study of blood T cell repertoires in COVID-19 (dated by TCRdb to the early 2020s). Receptor libraries were prepared by the immunoSEQ multiplex PCR assay. TCRdb re-hosts the immuneACCESS table, in-frame sequences only. Its copies lack some clones; in the studies checked, an unresolved V gene accounts for under half of them, and the cause for the rest is not known. This sample has 200,000 to 250,000 clones in its table, and 70% to 90% of those were observed once. The ten largest clones represent 11% of the sample. The sequenced sample consisted of PBMCs or T cells enriched from blood (not recorded which). All receptors derive from a man between 25 and 39 years old who had recovered from COVID-19.

This clone has only one observation. The V and J genes are TRBV19 and TRBJ1-6, with a weak D call TRBD1 (6 bases). The V end was cut by 5 bases, the J end by 10 bases, with 15 bases between. Germline CDR1 and CDR2: LNHDA and SQIVND (reference sequence). The CDR3 spans 14 residues. This CDR3 is CASSLQGIGSPLHF. The DNA for the CDR3 is TGTGCCAGTAGTCTTCAGGGGATTGGGTCACCCCTCCACTTT.

V and J are TRBV30 and TRBJ2-7, with TRBD1 identical over 8 bases. CDR1 is GTSNPN and CDR2 is SVGIG in the germline V gene (reference sequence). V was clipped by 6 bases and J by 1 base; unmatched bases: 5. This CDR3 is 13 amino acids long. The CDR3 reads CACGQGVSYEQYF. CDR3 sequence (DNA): TGTGCCTGTGGACAGGGCGTTTCCTACGAGCAGTACTTC.

V gene TRBV7-6 combines with J gene TRBJ1-4; D might be TRBD1 (6 bases). Trimming cost V 1 base and J 7 bases, with 13 bases left between them. Germline loops: CDR1 SGHVS, CDR2 FNYEAQ. The CDR3 contains 15 residues. CDR3 in amino acids: CASSLVPGTLEKLFF. For the CDR3, the DNA is TGTGCCAGCAGCTTAGTCCCCGGGACACTTGAAAAACTGTTTTTT. Variable domain in full (rest from reference TRBV7-6 and TRBJ1-4): GAGVSQSPRYKVTKRGQDVALRCDPISGHVSLYWYRQALGQGPEFLTYFNYEAQQDKSGLPNDRFSAERPEGSISTLTIQRTEQRDSAMYRCASSLVPGTLEKLFFGSGTQLSVL.

This chain joins TRBV24-1 and TRBJ2-3; tentative D call: TRBD1 (6 bases). CDR1 is KGHDR and CDR2 is SFDVKD in the germline V gene. This CDR3 spans 14 amino acids. V lost 3 bases and J 5 bases, leaving 11 bases between the germline ends. The CDR3 DNA follows: TGTGCCACCAGTGATCCCACAGGGAGAGATACGCAGTATTTT. Its translation is CATSDPTGRDTQYF.

The chain uses TRBV27 and TRBJ2-1; tentatively, D is TRBD2 (6 bases). Trimming cost V 6 bases and J 1 base, with 13 bases left between them. There are 15 residues in the CDR3. In germline, CDR1 is MNHEY, CDR2 SMNVEV (reference sequence). The CDR3 nucleotides read TGTGCCAGCAGCCACATCGGGAGATCCTACAATGAGCAGTTCTTC. It yields the protein CASSHIGRSYNEQFF.

This chain joins TRBV11-3 and TRBJ1-6, with D unclear. The germline V and J ends were trimmed by 5 bases and 2 bases, with 7 bases remaining between them. This CDR3 has 14 amino acids. Germline CDR1 and CDR2: SGHNT and YENEEA. CDR3 protein: CASSRTAYNSPLHF. As DNA, the CDR3 is TGTGCCAGCAGCCGTACAGCCTATAATTCACCCCTCCACTTT.

The chain carries TRBV19 and TRBJ2-7; 8 bases map to TRBD1. The V gene's germline CDR1 is LNHDA and CDR2 SQIVND (reference sequence). Trimming removed 6 bases from V and 4 bases from J; junction bases left unmatched: 14. The CDR3 has 16 amino acids. The CDR3 spells CASSSDRGIGIYEQYF. In DNA, the CDR3 is TGTGCCAGTAGCAGCGACAGGGGAATAGGAATATACGAGCAGTACTTC. Full variable domain (rest looked up from reference TRBV19 and TRBJ2-7): DGGITQSPKYLFRKEGQNVTLSCEQNLNHDAMYWYRQDPGQGLRLIYYSQIVNDFQKGDIAEGYSVSREKKESFPLTVTSAQKNPTAFYLCASSSDRGIGIYEQYFGPGTRLTVT.

Only one count was recorded for this clone. The chain employs TRBV2 and TRBJ1-5; D might be TRBD1 (5 bases). This CDR3 contains 13 residues. CDR1 SNHLY and CDR2 FYNNEI come from the germline V gene. Trimming stripped 3 bases from V and 7 bases from J, with 10 bases between. The DNA of the CDR3 is TGTGCCAGCAGTGACAGGGTTCGACAGCCCCAGCATTTT. The encoded protein is CASSDRVRQPQHF.

This rearrangement joins TRBV2 to TRBJ2-1; TRBD2 agrees at 8 bases. The CDR3 covers 16 residues. Germline V gene lookup returns CDR1 SNHLY and CDR2 FYNNEI. V lost 6 bases and J lost 4; bases outside the gene matches: 11. CDR3 sequence (DNA): TGTGCCAGCAGGGGTTATAGCGGGGTGGTTTACAATGAGCAGTTCTTC. This gives the protein CASRGYSGVVYNEQFF. The variable domain in full, with the rest retrieved from reference TRBV2 and TRBJ2-1, is EPEVTQTPSHQVTQMGQEVILRCVPISNHLYFYWYRQILGQKVEFLVSFYNNEISEKSEIFDDQFSVERPDGSNFTLKIRSTKLEDSAMYFCASRGYSGVVYNEQFFGPGTRLTVL.